This is a list of T cell receptor beta chains from one sample in a study of T-cell memory formation after mild COVID-19. MiXCR, run by TCRdb on the 5' RACE reads, gives a single entry per CDR3 protein. This table holds tens of thousands of distinct CDR3 sequences, around 13% found once. Sequencing used PBMCs or a T cell subset sorted from them (not recorded which). The source is an adult woman who had mild COVID-19 (a few samples of this study predate the infection). Cell type and time point are not known. Both conserved end residues are part of each CDR3. D genes are given only for firm matches. Clone size is given for some rows only: seen once, a few or many times, or a class if the clone is expanded.

D: .
V: TRBV2
J: TRBJ2-5
length: 16
size: few
DNA: TGTGCCAGCAGTGAAATCGTTGGCCTACCTCCAGGGACCCAGTACTTC
CDR3: CASSEIVGLPPGTQYF

D: TRBD1
V: TRBV11-2
J: TRBJ2-7
length: 15
size: few
DNA: TGTGCCAGCAGCCCCGAGGACAGGGCCACCTACGAGCAGTACTTC
CDR3: CASSPEDRATYEQYF

D: .
V: TRBV7-6
J: TRBJ2-2
length: 13
size: .
DNA: TGTGCCAGCAGCGTGGGTGCCACCGGGGAGCTGTTTTTT
CDR3: CASSVGATGELFF

D: .
V: TRBV6-5
J: TRBJ2-7
length: 18
size: .
DNA: TGTGCCAGCAGTTCCCCACTCCCCGAAGGGGGGTACTCCTACGAGCAGTACTTC
CDR3: CASSSPLPEGGYSYEQYF

D: .
V: TRBV19
J: TRBJ1-5
length: 16
size: once
DNA: TGTGCCAGTAAACTGGGTTGGGGTGAAAGCAATCAGCCCCAGCATTTT
CDR3: CASKLGWGESNQPQHF

D: TRBD2
V: TRBV9
J: TRBJ2-1
length: 15
size: .
DNA: TGTGCCAGCAGCGTCCTAGCGGGGGGGCGCGATGAGCAGTTCTTC
CDR3: CASSVLAGGRDEQFF

D: .
V: TRBV5-5
J: TRBJ2-4
length: 16
size: .
DNA: TGTGCCAGCAGCCCACGAGTTGGGGAGGCCAAAAACATTCAGTACTTC
CDR3: CASSPRVGEAKNIQYF

D: TRBD2
V: TRBV4-1
J: TRBJ2-3
length: 16
size: .
DNA: TGCGCCAGCAGCCAAATGACTAGCGGAGGCACAGATACGCAGTATTTT
CDR3: CASSQMTSGGTDTQYF

D: .
V: TRBV21-1
J: TRBJ2-1
length: 19
size: .
DNA: TGTGCCAGCGCCGGATCCCGGGAGGGGAACTGCATTTCCTACAATGAGCAGTTCTTC
CDR3: CASAGSREGNCISYNEQFF

D: .
V: TRBV4-2
J: TRBJ2-1
length: 11
size: many
DNA: TGTGCCAGCAGCCAAGCACGTGAGCAGTTCTTC
CDR3: CASSQAREQFF

D: .
V: TRBV16
J: TRBJ2-7
length: 14
size: few
DNA: TGTGCCAGCAGTCTATCATCGGGCCCTTACGAGCAGTACTTC
CDR3: CASSLSSGPYEQYF

D: TRBD2
V: TRBV7-9
J: TRBJ2-1
length: 17
size: .
DNA: TGTGCCAGCAGCTTAAAGGCTAGCGGGAGGTATAGCGATGAGCAGTTCTTC
CDR3: CASSLKASGRYSDEQFF

D: .
V: TRBV5-1
J: TRBJ1-1
length: 12
size: many
DNA: TGCGCCAGCAGCTTTGGGAACACTGAAGCTTTCTTT
CDR3: CASSFGNTEAFF

D: TRBD2
V: TRBV9
J: TRBJ2-3
length: 16
size: few
DNA: TGTGCCAGCAGCCCCCATTCGGCGGGAGGTGGAGATACGCAGTATTTT
CDR3: CASSPHSAGGGDTQYF

D: TRBD1
V: TRBV7-9
J: TRBJ2-5
length: 14
size: few
DNA: TGTGCCAGCAGCTTCGGACAGGGCCCAGAGACCCAGTACTTC
CDR3: CASSFGQGPETQYF

D: .
V: TRBV5-1
J: TRBJ1-2
length: 15
size: few
DNA: TGCGCCAGCAGCTTGGGTTGGGGAATTGACTATGGCTACACCTTC
CDR3: CASSLGWGIDYGYTF

D: TRBD2
V: TRBV12-3/TRBV12-4
J: TRBJ2-1
length: 15
size: few
DNA: TGTGCCAGCACCGCCAAGCGGGGGGCCTACAATGAGCAGTTCTTC
CDR3: CASTAKRGAYNEQFF

D: TRBD2
V: TRBV20-1
J: TRBJ2-1
length: 14
size: .
DNA: TGCAGTGCTAGAGAAAGCGGGAGCTACAATGAGCAGTTCTTC
CDR3: CSARESGSYNEQFF

D: TRBD1
V: TRBV18
J: TRBJ1-6
length: 17
size: .
DNA: TGTGCCAGCTCACCAATCACCGTGGGACAGCTAAATTCACCCCTCCACTTT
CDR3: CASSPITVGQLNSPLHF

D: TRBD2
V: TRBV11-2
J: TRBJ2-3
length: 15
size: many
DNA: TGTGCCAGCAGCGGGACTAGCGGGTACCCAGATACGCAGTATTTT
CDR3: CASSGTSGYPDTQYF

D: .
V: TRBV7-3
J: TRBJ2-3
length: 16
size: .
DNA: TGTGCCAGCAGCGGGGAGGAAGGGGCATCGAGGTATACGCAGTATTTT
CDR3: CASSGEEGASRYTQYF

D: .
V: TRBV2
J: TRBJ2-7
length: 11
size: .
DNA: TGTGCCAGCGAGGTTGGATACGAGCAGTACTTC
CDR3: CASEVGYEQYF

D: TRBD2
V: TRBV7-2
J: TRBJ2-3
length: 17
size: .
DNA: TGTGCCAGCAGCTTAGCGGATAGCGGGACAATCACAGATACGCAGTATTTT
CDR3: CASSLADSGTITDTQYF

D: .
V: TRBV4-1
J: TRBJ2-7
length: 15
size: few
DNA: TGCGCCAGCAGCCCCCGGACCCAGCTTTCCTACGAGCAGTACTTC
CDR3: CASSPRTQLSYEQYF

D: TRBD2
V: TRBV5-1
J: TRBJ2-4
length: 15
size: many
DNA: TGCGCCAGCAGCCTTAGCGGGGTAGCCAAAAACATTCAGTACTTC
CDR3: CASSLSGVAKNIQYF

D: .
V: TRBV30
J: TRBJ1-1
length: 15
size: .
DNA: TGTGCCTGGAGCCGGGACGACAGGTTGGCCACTGAAGCTTTCTTT
CDR3: CAWSRDDRLATEAFF

D: TRBD1
V: TRBV4-2
J: TRBJ2-1
length: 14
size: .
DNA: TGTGCCAGCAGCCCCCGGACAGGGCCCCATGAGCAGTTCTTC
CDR3: CASSPRTGPHEQFF

D: .
V: TRBV5-1
J: TRBJ2-7
length: 13
size: few
DNA: TGCGCCAGCAGCCAGACAGGAACCTACGAGCAGTACTTC
CDR3: CASSQTGTYEQYF

D: .
V: TRBV20-1
J: TRBJ2-1
length: 11
size: .
DNA: TGCAGTGCTAGTCCATACAATGAGCAGTTCTTC
CDR3: CSASPYNEQFF

D: TRBD2
V: TRBV5-6
J: TRBJ2-4
length: 16
size: .
DNA: TGTGCCAGCAGCTTGTCTAGCGGGAACCCCAAAAACATTCAGTACTTC
CDR3: CASSLSSGNPKNIQYF

D: .
V: TRBV27
J: TRBJ1-5
length: 14
size: few
DNA: TGTGCCAGCAGGTTACAGGGTGGCAATCAGCCCCAGCATTTT
CDR3: CASRLQGGNQPQHF

D: TRBD2
V: TRBV6-5
J: TRBJ2-1
length: 21
size: few
DNA: TGTGCCAGCAGTTATGGGGCGTCTAGCGGGAGGCCAAGTTATTGGGACAATGAGCAGTTCTTC
CDR3: CASSYGASSGRPSYWDNEQFF

D: .
V: TRBV7-9
J: TRBJ2-1
length: 15
size: few
DNA: TGTGCCAGCAGCTACCGGGACCCGTCAAGGGATGAGCAGTTCTTC
CDR3: CASSYRDPSRDEQFF

D: .
V: TRBV6-5
J: TRBJ1-1
length: 14
size: .
DNA: TGTGCCAGCAGCCCTCTATCCCGGAACACTGAAGCTTTATTT
CDR3: CASSPLSRNTEALF

D: TRBD1
V: TRBV18
J: TRBJ1-5
length: 15
size: few
DNA: TGTGCCAGCTCACGAGGGGGCGAAGGCAATCAGCCCCAGCATTTT
CDR3: CASSRGGEGNQPQHF

D: TRBD2
V: TRBV9
J: TRBJ2-3
length: 14
size: many
DNA: TGTGCCAGCGGACGGGCTAGCGGGGCAGATACGCAGTATTTT
CDR3: CASGRASGADTQYF

D: TRBD1
V: TRBV12-3/TRBV12-4
J: TRBJ2-7
length: 14
size: .
DNA: TGTGCCAGCAGTTCTCGGGACAGAGCCTACGAGCAGTACTTC
CDR3: CASSSRDRAYEQYF

D: TRBD2
V: TRBV10-3
J: TRBJ2-1
length: 16
size: .
DNA: TGTGCCATCGGGGCCGAGGTAGCGGGTGCTTACAATGAGCAGTTCTTC
CDR3: CAIGAEVAGAYNEQFF

D: TRBD2
V: TRBV20-1
J: TRBJ2-2
length: 15
size: .
DNA: TGCAGTGCTAGAGGTAGCGGGAGAGACACCGGGGAGCTGTTTTTT
CDR3: CSARGSGRDTGELFF

D: .
V: TRBV13
J: TRBJ2-7
length: 13
size: .
DNA: TGTGCCAGCAGAAGGGACGGACCCTACGAGCAGTACTTC
CDR3: CASRRDGPYEQYF

D: .
V: TRBV13
J: TRBJ2-3
length: 11
size: few
DNA: TGTGCCAGCCGCTTGTCAGATACGCAGTATTTT
CDR3: CASRLSDTQYF

D: .
V: TRBV2
J: TRBJ2-3
length: 13
size: few
DNA: TGTGCCAGCCACATGACGGGGACAGATACGCAGTATTTT
CDR3: CASHMTGTDTQYF

D: TRBD2
V: TRBV29-1
J: TRBJ2-3
length: 13
size: few
DNA: TGCAGCGTCGTAGCGGGAGTTCCAGATACGCAGTATTTT
CDR3: CSVVAGVPDTQYF

D: .
V: TRBV20-1
J: TRBJ2-3
length: 12
size: few
DNA: TGCAGTGCTAGTAGCCACACAGATACGCAGTATTTT
CDR3: CSASSHTDTQYF

D: TRBD1
V: TRBV27
J: TRBJ1-4
length: 14
size: .
DNA: TGTGCCAGCAGCCCTGACAGGGTTGATGAAAAACTGTTTTTT
CDR3: CASSPDRVDEKLFF

D: .
V: TRBV9
J: TRBJ2-2
length: 15
size: few
DNA: TGTGCCAGCAGCGTATATAAGGGGCGCACCGGGGAGCTGTTTTTT
CDR3: CASSVYKGRTGELFF

D: TRBD2
V: TRBV29-1
J: TRBJ2-1
length: 14
size: .
DNA: TGCAGCGTTATAGGACTAGCGGGGTTTAATGAGCAGTTCTTC
CDR3: CSVIGLAGFNEQFF

D: .
V: TRBV19
J: TRBJ2-2
length: 15
size: medium-sized
DNA: TGTGCCAGTAGTCCCGGGACTTTCTTACTCGGGGAGCTGTTTTTT
CDR3: CASSPGTFLLGELFF

D: .
V: TRBV5-1
J: TRBJ2-7
length: 15
size: .
DNA: TGCGCCAGCAGCTTGTATGTGACAGGCTCCTACGAGCAGTACTTC
CDR3: CASSLYVTGSYEQYF

D: TRBD1
V: TRBV29-1
J: TRBJ1-2
length: 12
size: .
DNA: TGCAGCGTCCCCGGGACAGGGGATGGCTACACCTTC
CDR3: CSVPGTGDGYTF

D: .
V: TRBV10-3
J: TRBJ2-5
length: 13
size: .
DNA: TGTGCCATCAGTGAGTTGTACCAAGAGACCCAGTACTTC
CDR3: CAISELYQETQYF

D: .
V: TRBV6-4
J: TRBJ2-3
length: 15
size: many
DNA: TGTGCCAGCAGTGAAGGGTCAGGTGGACGCGGTACGCAGTATTTT
CDR3: CASSEGSGGRGTQYF

D: .
V: TRBV24-1
J: TRBJ2-6
length: 18
size: .
DNA: TGTGCCACCTCTCAAGCGTCCCGGGGCTTCTCTGGGGCCAACGTCCTGACTTTC
CDR3: CATSQASRGFSGANVLTF

D: TRBD1
V: TRBV15
J: TRBJ1-5
length: 15
size: many
DNA: TGTGCCACCGGTCCCGGGACAGGGTTCAATCAGCCCCAGCATTTT
CDR3: CATGPGTGFNQPQHF

D: TRBD1
V: TRBV29-1
J: TRBJ1-2
length: 16
size: few
DNA: TGCAGCGCCTTTGGTCGGGACAGGTTAAATAACTATGGCTACACCTTC
CDR3: CSAFGRDRLNNYGYTF

D: .
V: TRBV11-2
J: TRBJ2-1
length: 17
size: many
DNA: TGTGCCAGCAGCCTACGGACTGGAACCTACTCCTACAATGAGCAGTTCTTC
CDR3: CASSLRTGTYSYNEQFF

D: TRBD2
V: TRBV18
J: TRBJ2-1
length: 15
size: few
DNA: TGTGCCAGCTCGCGGGGGAGGAACGGCTACAATGAGCAGTTCTTC
CDR3: CASSRGRNGYNEQFF

D: .
V: TRBV27
J: TRBJ2-1
length: 13
size: many
DNA: TGTGCCAGCAGTTCTACTAGTTTCAATGAGCAGTTCTTC
CDR3: CASSSTSFNEQFF

D: TRBD2
V: TRBV24-1
J: TRBJ2-5
length: 16
size: .
DNA: TGTGCCACCAGTGATATCAGCGGGGGACCGGAAAGGCCCCAGTACTTC
CDR3: CATSDISGGPERPQYF

D: TRBD2
V: TRBV6-2/TRBV6-3
J: TRBJ2-2
length: 14
size: .
DNA: TGTGACAGCAGTGAAGGGAGGGTCCCCGGGGAGCTGTTTTTT
CDR3: CDSSEGRVPGELFF